There are many counts of the clone carrying this TCR beta chain. The sample is drawn from a study of T cells in Graves' hyperthyroidism and ophthalmopathy. The CDR3 is 13 residues long. V dropped 5 bases and J dropped 6 bases, with 13 bases sitting between them. Amplified TCR beta CDR3 regions derived from RNA transcripts. A first-round RT-PCR of the TCR CDR3 used the HTBI primer set. TCRdb ran MiXCR on the multiplex PCR reads and lists one entry per CDR3 protein. This sample has some 500,000 distinct CDR3 sequences, with 15% to 20% found just once. This sequence originates from a woman in her twenties or thirties with Graves' ophthalmopathy. The sample consisted of blood. The genes are TRBV12-3 or TRBV12-4 and TRBJ1-1; a possible D gene is TRBD1 (5 bases). The CDR3 sequence is CASSLGQGPEAFF. The CDR3 coding sequence is TGTGCCAGCAGTCTGGGGCAGGGCCCTGAAGCTTTCTTT.